The 9 T cell receptor beta chains below were found in one sample sequenced in a study of breast tumors, draining lymph nodes, adjacent tissues. From the multiplex PCR reads, TCRdb called clonotypes with MiXCR, one entry per CDR3 protein. The sample consists of around 50,000 distinct CDR3 sequences, 20% to 25% of them appearing once. Sequencing input: breast tumor tissue. The source is a female donor with breast cancer. Some clones in this sample may be carry-over from other donors' samples.

The chain is built from TRBV27 and TRBJ2-4, with 11 bases that match TRBD2. CDR1 and CDR2 from the germline V gene are MNHEY and SMNVEV (reference sequence). V gave up 2 bases and J gave up 8 bases; unmatched junction bases: 5. The CDR3 runs to 15 residues. The CDR3 loop reads CASSLMASGRYIQYF. The CDR3 DNA sequence: TGTGCCAGCAGTTTAATGGCTAGCGGGAGGTACATTCAGTACTTC.

The rearrangement joins TRBV6-5 to TRBJ2-4; D is perhaps TRBD1 or TRBD2 (5 bases each). The CDR3 has 14 residues. The germline V and J ends were trimmed by 5 bases and 8 bases, with 16 bases remaining between them. CDR1 is MNHEY, CDR2 SVGAGI, per germline. This CDR3 is CASSPGTPRDIQYF. Here the CDR3 DNA reads TGTGCCAGCAGTCCAGGGACCCCGAGGGACATTCAGTACTTC.

This clonotype has more than one count but fewer than ten. This may come from a read error, since a much larger clone is one base off. The chain has TRBV20-1 and TRBJ2-7; D is undetermined. The CDR3 has 12 residues. Germline values: CDR1 DFQATT, CDR2 SNEGSKA (reference sequence). CDR3 bases: TGCAGTGCTAGAGAGCCCTTATACGAGCAGCACTTC. This sequence encodes CSAREPLYEQHF.

V and J are TRBV27 and TRBJ2-1; the D gene is possibly TRBD2 (6 bases). Germline loops: CDR1 MNHEY, CDR2 SMNVEV (reference sequence). The CDR3 covers 13 residues. Between the trimmed V and J ends, which lost 3 bases and 11 bases, there was a span of 14 bases. Here the CDR3 reads CASSFGGENQQFF. Here the CDR3 DNA reads TGTGCCAGCAGTTTTGGCGGGGAAAATCAGCAGTTCTTC.

The sample holds many counts of this clonotype. The rearrangement links TRBV20-1 to TRBJ2-7, with 12 bases identical to TRBD2. Germline V gene sequence: CDR1 DFQATT, CDR2 SNEGSKA (reference sequence). V gave up 5 bases and J gave up 2 bases; unmatched junction bases: 7. The CDR3 sequence is 15 residues long. The CDR3 region has the DNA TGCAGTGCTCCCCGGACTAGCGGGATGACCTACGAGCAGTACTTC. As protein: CSAPRTSGMTYEQYF.

Ten or more counts support this clonotype. The gene calls are TRBV6-5 and TRBJ1-5; D not resolved. The CDR3 is made up of 12 amino acids. The ends were cut back, 5 bases at V and 7 bases at J, with 9 bases in the middle. The germline gives CDR1 MNHEY, CDR2 SVGAGI. In DNA form, the CDR3 reads TGTGCCAGCAGTAGACTGGGGCAGCCCCAGCATTTT. Its protein is CASSRLGQPQHF.

The chain is built from TRBV2 and TRBJ2-7, with D possibly TRBD1 on 6 matching bases. Germline V gene data show CDR1 as SNHLY and CDR2 as FYNNEI. V was cut by 5 bases and J by 7 bases, with 12 bases left in between. This CDR3 spans 12 amino acids. CDR3 nucleotide sequence: TGTGCCAGCAGTCCGGACAGACAAGAGCAGTACTTC. It codes for CASSPDRQEQYF.

The chain links TRBV19 to TRBJ1-5, with D maybe TRBD1 (5 bases). Germline V gene lookup returns CDR1 LNHDA and CDR2 SQIVND (reference sequence). V lost 3 bases and J 4 bases, leaving 19 bases between the germline ends. The CDR3 length is 17 residues. CDR3 DNA: TGTGCCAGTAGTATCCAGAGGGACCCCTTTAGAAATCAGCCCCAGCATTTT. As protein: CASSIQRDPFRNQPQHF.

There are many counts of this clonotype. V and J are TRBV30 and TRBJ2-7; 11 bases match TRBD1. This CDR3 region has 17 residues. V lost 3 bases, J lost 2 bases, and 12 bases stayed unmatched. Germline loops: CDR1 GTSNPN, CDR2 SVGIG (reference sequence). CDR3 sequence: CAWSGTGGNGFTYEQYF. DNA for the CDR3: TGTGCCTGGAGCGGGACAGGGGGGAATGGGTTCACCTACGAGCAGTACTTC.